The 9 T cell receptor beta chains in this list originate from one sample, sequenced in a study of CD8+CD57+ T cells in acquired aplastic anemia. Profiling of TCR beta VDJ combinations and CDR3 sequences used genomic DNA as template. MiXCR was run by TCRdb on the reads, yielding one entry per CDR3 protein. Among 150,000 to 200,000 distinct CDR3 sequences listed, about 45% were seen once. Patients chosen for sequencing had CD8+CD57+ cells that had expanded, as shown by flow cytometry. Specimen: sorted CD4+, CD8+, or CD8+CD57+ T cells (not recorded which) from PBMCs. Receptor source: a human donor with aplastic anemia.

The rearrangement joins TRBV7-9 to TRBJ1-2; maybe TRBD1 (5 bases). V was clipped by 1 base and J by 12 bases, with 12 bases between them. The CDR3 runs 12 residues. Per germline, CDR1 SEHNR and CDR2 FQNEAQ (reference sequence). Here the CDR3 reads CASSLESGGHTF. The CDR3 DNA is TGTGCCAGCAGCTTAGAAAGTGGGGGTCACACCTTC.

This sequence joins TRBV6-1 and TRBJ2-7; 7 bases line up with TRBD2. J gave up 0 bases and V 4 bases, and 12 bases lay outside the gene matches. There are 17 residues in the CDR3. Germline assignment: CDR1 MNHNS and CDR2 SASEGT. The CDR3 region is CASSAGVAGESSYEQYF. The CDR3 region has the DNA TGTGCCAGCAGTGCCGGGGTGGCGGGGGAGAGCTCCTACGAGCAGTACTTC.

The chain uses TRBV6-1 and TRBJ2-5; TRBD2 might be the D (6 bases). Looked up from germline, CDR1 is MNHNS and CDR2 is SASEGT. V dropped 2 bases and J dropped 5 bases, with 18 bases sitting between them. The CDR3 has 16 amino acids. Here the CDR3 DNA reads TGTGCCAGCAGTGAATACCTGGCGCGGGCGGGGGAGACCCAGTACTTC. Translated, it gives CASSEYLARAGETQYF.

This sequence joins TRBV20-1 and TRBJ2-5; 10 bases are shared with TRBD2. Germline CDR1 reads DFQATT; CDR2 reads SNEGSKA (reference sequence). V trimming: 6 bases; J trimming: 4 bases; junction bases outside the gene matches: 5. The CDR3 is 13 amino acids. Here the CDR3 reads CSAIAGGAETQYF. For the CDR3, the DNA is TGCAGTGCCATAGCGGGGGGCGCAGAGACCCAGTACTTC.

The chain carries TRBV24-1 and TRBJ2-1, with unresolved D. The CDR3 extends over 14 amino acids. Germline assignment: CDR1 KGHDR and CDR2 SFDVKD. Trimming cost V 4 bases and J 7 bases, with 13 bases left between them. The CDR3 bases are TGTGCCACCAGTGACAGGTCGGTTTTGAATGAGCAGTTCTTC. Protein product: CATSDRSVLNEQFF.

V gene TRBV11-2 combines with J gene TRBJ2-3, with 11 bases that match TRBD1. Germline trimming cut 5 bases from V and 5 bases from J; bases unmatched to any gene: 6. Germline V gene data show CDR1 as SGHAT and CDR2 as FQNNGV. The CDR3 extends over 15 amino acids. CDR3 amino acids: CASSTDRGRRDTQYF. Written as DNA, the CDR3 is TGTGCCAGCAGCACGGACAGGGGGCGTAGAGATACGCAGTATTTT.

CDR3 loop: CATSSSGQGDTGELFF. CDR3 in DNA: TGTGCCACCAGCAGCTCGGGACAGGGTGACACCGGGGAGCTGTTTTTT. The V gene is TRBV15, the J gene TRBJ2-2; 9 nucleotides line up with TRBD1. Trimming cost V 3 bases and J 3 bases; bases outside gene matches: 5. This CDR3 contains 16 residues. Germline-derived CDR1 and CDR2 are LNHNV and YYDKDF (reference sequence).

This clonotype was detected ten times or more. Written as DNA, the CDR3 is TGTGCCAGCAGGAATCCTTCACCCCTCCACTTT. Translated, it gives CASRNPSPLHF. The chain joins TRBV2 to TRBJ1-6, with no clear D. The CDR3 length is 11 residues. Germline V gene data show CDR1 as SNHLY and CDR2 as FYNNEI. V was pared by 6 bases and J by 9 bases, with 6 bases between.

This chain links TRBV6-1 with TRBJ2-2, with 7 bases fitting TRBD1. Germline values: CDR1 MNHNS, CDR2 SASEGT. J lost 1 base, V lost 6 bases, and 5 bases had no gene match. The CDR3 length is 15 residues. The CDR3 DNA follows: TGTGCCAGCAGCAGACAGGGTGTGAACACCGGGGAGCTGTTTTTT. Its protein is CASSRQGVNTGELFF.